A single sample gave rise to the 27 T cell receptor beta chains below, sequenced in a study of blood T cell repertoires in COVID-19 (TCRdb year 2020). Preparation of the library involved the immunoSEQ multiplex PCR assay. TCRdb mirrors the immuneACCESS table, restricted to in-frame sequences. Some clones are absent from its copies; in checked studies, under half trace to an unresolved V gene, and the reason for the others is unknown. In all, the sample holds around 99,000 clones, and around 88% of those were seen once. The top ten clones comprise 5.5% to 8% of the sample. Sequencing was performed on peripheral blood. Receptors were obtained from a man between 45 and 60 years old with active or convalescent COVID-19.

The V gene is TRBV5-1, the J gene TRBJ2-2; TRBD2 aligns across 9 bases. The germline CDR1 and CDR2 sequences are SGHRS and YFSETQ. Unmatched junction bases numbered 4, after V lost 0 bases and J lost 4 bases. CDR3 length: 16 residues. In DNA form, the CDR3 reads TGCGCCAGCAGCTTGGGTAGCGGGAGTAGCACCGGGGAGCTGTTTTTT. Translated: CASSLGSGSSTGELFF.

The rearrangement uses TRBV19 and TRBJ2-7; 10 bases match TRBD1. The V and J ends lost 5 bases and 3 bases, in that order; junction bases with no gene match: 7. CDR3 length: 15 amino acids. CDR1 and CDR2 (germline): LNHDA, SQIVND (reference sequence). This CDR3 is CASSAPGQGIYEQYF. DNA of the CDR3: TGTGCCAGTAGTGCCCCGGGACAGGGGATCTACGAGCAGTACTTC.

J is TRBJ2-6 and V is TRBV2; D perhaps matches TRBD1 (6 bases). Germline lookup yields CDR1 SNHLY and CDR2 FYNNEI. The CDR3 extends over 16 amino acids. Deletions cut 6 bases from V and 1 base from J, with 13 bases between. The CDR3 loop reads CASSDRTGSGANVLTF. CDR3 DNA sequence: TGTGCCAGCAGCGATAGAACAGGGTCTGGGGCCAACGTCCTGACTTTC. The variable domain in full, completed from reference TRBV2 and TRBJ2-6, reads EPEVTQTPSHQVTQMGQEVILRCVPISNHLYFYWYRQILGQKVEFLVSFYNNEISEKSEIFDDQFSVERPDGSNFTLKIRSTKLEDSAMYFCASSDRTGSGANVLTFGAGSRLTVL.

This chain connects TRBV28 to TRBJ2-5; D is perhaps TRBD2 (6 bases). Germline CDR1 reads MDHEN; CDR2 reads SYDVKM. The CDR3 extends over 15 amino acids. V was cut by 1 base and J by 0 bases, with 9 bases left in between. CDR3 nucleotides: TGTGCCAGCAGTTTATTAGCGGTTCACCAAGAGACCCAGTACTTC. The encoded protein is CASSLLAVHQETQYF.

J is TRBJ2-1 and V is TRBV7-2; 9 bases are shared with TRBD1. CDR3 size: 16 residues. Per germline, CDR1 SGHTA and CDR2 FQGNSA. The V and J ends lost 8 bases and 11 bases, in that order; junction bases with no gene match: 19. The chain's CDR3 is CASGITAGQGGTKQFF. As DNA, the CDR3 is TGTGCCAGCGGGATAACGGCGGGACAGGGTGGAACTAAGCAGTTCTTC.

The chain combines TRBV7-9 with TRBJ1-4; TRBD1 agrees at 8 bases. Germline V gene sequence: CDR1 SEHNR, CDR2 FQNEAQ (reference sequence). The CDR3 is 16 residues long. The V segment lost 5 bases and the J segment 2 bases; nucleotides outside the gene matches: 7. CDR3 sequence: CASSLRQGFTNEKLFF. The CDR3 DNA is TGTGCCAGCAGCCTGCGACAGGGGTTCACTAATGAAAAACTGTTTTTT. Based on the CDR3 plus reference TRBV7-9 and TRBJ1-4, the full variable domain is DTGVSQNPRHKITKRGQNVTFRCDPISEHNRLYWYRQTLGQGPEFLTYFQNEAQLEKSRLLSDRFSAERPKGSFSTLEIQRTEQGDSAMYLCASSLRQGFTNEKLFFGSGTQLSVL.

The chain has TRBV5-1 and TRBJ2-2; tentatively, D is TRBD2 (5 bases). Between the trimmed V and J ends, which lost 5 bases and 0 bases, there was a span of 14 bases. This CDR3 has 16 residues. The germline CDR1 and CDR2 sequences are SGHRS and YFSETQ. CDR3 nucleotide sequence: TGCGCCAGCAGTCCTAGCTTAGGGTCGAACACCGGGGAGCTGTTTTTT. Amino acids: CASSPSLGSNTGELFF.

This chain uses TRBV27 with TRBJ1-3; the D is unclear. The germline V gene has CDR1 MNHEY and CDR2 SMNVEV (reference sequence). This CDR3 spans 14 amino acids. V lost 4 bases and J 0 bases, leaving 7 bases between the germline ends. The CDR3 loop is CASSSGYSGNTIYF. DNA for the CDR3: TGTGCCAGCAGTTCGGGGTACTCTGGAAACACCATATATTTT.

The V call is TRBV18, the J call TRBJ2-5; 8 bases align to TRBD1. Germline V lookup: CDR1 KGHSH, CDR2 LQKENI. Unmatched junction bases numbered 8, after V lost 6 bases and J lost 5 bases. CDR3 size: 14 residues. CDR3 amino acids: CASSPRTGMETQYF. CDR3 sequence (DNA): TGTGCCAGCTCTCCAAGGACAGGGATGGAGACCCAGTACTTC.

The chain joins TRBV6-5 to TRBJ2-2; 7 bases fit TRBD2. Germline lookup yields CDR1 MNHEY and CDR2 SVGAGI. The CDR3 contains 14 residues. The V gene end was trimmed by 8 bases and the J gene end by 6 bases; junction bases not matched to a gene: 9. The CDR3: CASGPTSDPGELFF. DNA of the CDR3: TGTGCCAGCGGCCCTACTAGCGACCCCGGGGAGCTGTTTTTT.

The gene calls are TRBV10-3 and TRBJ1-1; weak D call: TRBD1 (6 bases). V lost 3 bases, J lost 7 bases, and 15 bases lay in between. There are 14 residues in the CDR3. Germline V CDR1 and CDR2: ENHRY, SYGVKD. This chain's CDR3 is CAISESGAGFEAFF. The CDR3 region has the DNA TGTGCCATCAGTGAATCAGGGGCCGGATTTGAAGCTTTCTTT.

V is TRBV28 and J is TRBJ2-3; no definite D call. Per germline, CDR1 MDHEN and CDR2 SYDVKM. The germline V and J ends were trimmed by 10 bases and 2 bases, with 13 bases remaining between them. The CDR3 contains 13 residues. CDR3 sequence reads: CATHLGATDTQYF. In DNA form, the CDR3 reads TGTGCCACCCATCTGGGCGCCACAGATACGCAGTATTTT. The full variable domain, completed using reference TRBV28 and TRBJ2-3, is DVKVTQSSRYLVKRTGEKVFLECVQDMDHENMFWYRQDPGLGLRLIYFSYDVKMKEKGDIPEGYSVSREKKERFSLILESASTNQTSMYLCATHLGATDTQYFGPGTRLTVL.

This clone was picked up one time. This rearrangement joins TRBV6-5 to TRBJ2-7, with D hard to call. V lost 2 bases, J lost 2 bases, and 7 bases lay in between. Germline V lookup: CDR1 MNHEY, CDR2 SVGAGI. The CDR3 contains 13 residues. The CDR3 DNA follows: TGTGCCAGCAGTTACGGCTTAACCTACGAGCAGTACTTC. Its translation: CASSYGLTYEQYF.

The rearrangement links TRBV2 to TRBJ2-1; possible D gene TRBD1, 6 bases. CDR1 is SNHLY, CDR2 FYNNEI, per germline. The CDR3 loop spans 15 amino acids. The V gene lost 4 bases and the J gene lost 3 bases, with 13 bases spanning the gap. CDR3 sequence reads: CASSGVGGVYNEQFF. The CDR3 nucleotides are TGTGCCAGCAGTGGGGTTGGGGGCGTCTACAATGAGCAGTTCTTC.

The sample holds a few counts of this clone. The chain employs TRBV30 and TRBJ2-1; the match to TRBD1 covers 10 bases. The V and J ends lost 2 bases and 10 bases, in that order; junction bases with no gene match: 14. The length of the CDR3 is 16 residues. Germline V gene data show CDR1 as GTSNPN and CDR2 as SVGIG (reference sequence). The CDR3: CAWSQVGGQGLWEQFF. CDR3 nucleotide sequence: TGTGCCTGGAGTCAGGTTGGGGGACAGGGGCTTTGGGAGCAGTTCTTC.

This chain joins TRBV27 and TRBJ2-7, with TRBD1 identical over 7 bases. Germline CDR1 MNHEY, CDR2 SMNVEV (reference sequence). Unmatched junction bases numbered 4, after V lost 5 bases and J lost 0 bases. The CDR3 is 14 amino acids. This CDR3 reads CASSRQGSSYEQYF. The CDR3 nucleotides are TGTGCCAGCAGTCGACAGGGCAGCTCCTACGAGCAGTACTTC.

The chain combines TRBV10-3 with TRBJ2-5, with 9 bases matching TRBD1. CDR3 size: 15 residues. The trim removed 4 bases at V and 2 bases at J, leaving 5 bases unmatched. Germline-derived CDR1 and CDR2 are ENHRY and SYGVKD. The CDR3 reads CAISARDRVQETQYF. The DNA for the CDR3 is TGTGCCATCAGTGCGCGGGACAGGGTGCAAGAGACCCAGTACTTC.

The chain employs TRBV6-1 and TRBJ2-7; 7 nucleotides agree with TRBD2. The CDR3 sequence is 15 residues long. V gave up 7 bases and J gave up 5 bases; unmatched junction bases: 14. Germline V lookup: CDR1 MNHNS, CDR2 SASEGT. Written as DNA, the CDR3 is TGTGCCAGCACTCCGGGCGGCGGGAGATCCGACGAGCAGTACTTC. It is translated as CASTPGGGRSDEQYF.

CDR3 loop: CASSDRLAGGNSAYEQYF. The CDR3 DNA reads as TGTGCCAGCAGTGACCGGCTAGCGGGAGGAAATAGCGCCTACGAGCAGTACTTC. The chain has TRBV6-4 and TRBJ2-7, with 11 bases that match TRBD2. Germline V gene data show CDR1 as MRHNA and CDR2 as SNTAGT. V lost 2 bases, J lost 2 bases, and 11 bases stayed unmatched. The CDR3 is made up of 18 amino acids.

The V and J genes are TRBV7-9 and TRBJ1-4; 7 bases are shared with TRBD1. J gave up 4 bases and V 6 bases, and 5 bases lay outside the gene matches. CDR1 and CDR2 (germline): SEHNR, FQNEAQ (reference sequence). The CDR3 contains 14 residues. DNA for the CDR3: TGTGCCAGCAGTATGGACAGGAATAATGAAAAACTGTTTTTT. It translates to CASSMDRNNEKLFF.

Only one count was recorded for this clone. In DNA, the CDR3 is TGTGCCAGCAGTAGCGACATTAGCAATCAGCCCCAGCATTTT. Translated: CASSSDISNQPQHF. This sequence joins TRBV7-2 and TRBJ1-5, with D unresolved. V dropped 6 bases and J dropped 0 bases, with 9 bases sitting between them. The CDR3 has 14 amino acids. Per the germline V gene, CDR1 is SGHTA and CDR2 is FQGNSA.

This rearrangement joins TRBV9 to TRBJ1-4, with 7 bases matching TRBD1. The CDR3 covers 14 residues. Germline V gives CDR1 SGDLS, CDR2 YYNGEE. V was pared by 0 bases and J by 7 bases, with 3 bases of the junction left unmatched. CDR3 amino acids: CASSVDRGGEKLFF. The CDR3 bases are TGTGCCAGCAGCGTAGACAGGGGAGGTGAAAAACTGTTTTTT. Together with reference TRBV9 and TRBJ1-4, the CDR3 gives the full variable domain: DSGVTQTPKHLITATGQRVTLRCSPRSGDLSVYWYQQSLDQGLQFLIQYYNGEERAKGNILERFSAQQFPDLHSELNLSSLELGDSALYFCASSVDRGGEKLFFGSGTQLSVL.

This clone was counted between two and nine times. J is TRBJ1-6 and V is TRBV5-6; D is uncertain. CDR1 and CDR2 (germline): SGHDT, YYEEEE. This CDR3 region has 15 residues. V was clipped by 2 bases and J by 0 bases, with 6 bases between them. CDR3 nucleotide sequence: TGTGCCAGCAGCTTACAGAGCTCCTATAATTCACCCCTCCACTTT. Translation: CASSLQSSYNSPLHF.

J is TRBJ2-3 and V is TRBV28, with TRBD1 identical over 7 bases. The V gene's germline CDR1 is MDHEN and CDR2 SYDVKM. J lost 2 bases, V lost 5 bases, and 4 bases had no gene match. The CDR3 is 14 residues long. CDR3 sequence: CASSLDRNTDTQYF. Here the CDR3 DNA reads TGTGCCAGCAGTCTGGACAGGAACACAGATACGCAGTATTTT. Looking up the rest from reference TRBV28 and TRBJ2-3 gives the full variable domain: DVKVTQSSRYLVKRTGEKVFLECVQDMDHENMFWYRQDPGLGLRLIYFSYDVKMKEKGDIPEGYSVSREKKERFSLILESASTNQTSMYLCASSLDRNTDTQYFGPGTRLTVL.

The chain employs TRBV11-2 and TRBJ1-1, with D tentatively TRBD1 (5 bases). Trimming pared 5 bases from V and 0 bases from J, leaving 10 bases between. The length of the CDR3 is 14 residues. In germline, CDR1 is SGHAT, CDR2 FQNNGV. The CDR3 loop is CASSKQDVNTEAFF. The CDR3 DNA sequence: TGTGCCAGCAGCAAACAGGACGTGAACACTGAAGCTTTCTTT.

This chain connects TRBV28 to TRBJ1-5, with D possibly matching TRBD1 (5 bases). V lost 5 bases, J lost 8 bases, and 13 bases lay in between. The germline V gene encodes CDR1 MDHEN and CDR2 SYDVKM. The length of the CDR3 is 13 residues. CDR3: CASSGDGGEPQHF. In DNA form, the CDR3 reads TGTGCCAGCAGTGGGGACGGGGGAGAGCCCCAGCATTTT.

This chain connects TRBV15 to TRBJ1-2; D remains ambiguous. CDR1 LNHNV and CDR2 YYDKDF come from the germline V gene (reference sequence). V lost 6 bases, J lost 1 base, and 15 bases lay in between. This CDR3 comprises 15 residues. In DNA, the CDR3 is TGTGCCACCAGTCCACAAGGAGGCTATAACTATGGCTACACCTTC. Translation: CATSPQGGYNYGYTF.